The present T cell receptor (beta chain) was sequenced within a study of memory CD4+ T cells and cytomegalovirus serostatus. Background on the study: Donors were healthy Belgian adults, 10 or so CMV seropositive and 24 seronegative.

Single viable CD3+CD4+CD8-CD45RO+ cells were sorted as the memory CD4+ T cells. Serostatus was set by detecting CMV pp150, pp28, p38, p52 IgG. Overall study findings and caveats: CD4+ memory repertoires contained 67 of 164 reported CMV TCRbeta sequences.

V dropped 7 bases and J dropped 2 bases, with 23 bases sitting between them. The CDR3 runs 17 residues. The germline gives CDR1 SQVTM, CDR2 ANQGSEA. About this clone itself: The target antigen is unknown.

Only in-frame clones appear in the TCRdb table, and some are missing; sequencing was by immunoSEQ multiplex PCR. The sample has about 80,000 clones, around 80% seen once; the top ten hold less than 0.85%. The chain employs TRBV29-1 and TRBJ2-2; either TRBD1 or TRBD2 may fit D (7 bases each). The material sequenced was memory CD4+ T cells from blood. This TCR derives from an adult in good health and CMV-seronegative. Here the CDR3 reads CSALSNRGGPNTGELFF. For the CDR3, the DNA is TGCAGCGCGTTGTCCAACAGGGGAGGGCCCAACACCGGGGAGCTGTTTTTT.